This TCR beta chain was observed in a study of sequential checkpoint blockade in melanoma. For the study at large: Patients were randomized 1:1 to nivolumab-then-ipilimumab or ipilimumab-then-nivolumab first-line. Each arm's sequence ended with maintenance nivolumab.

Treatment reported: randomized to nivolumab then ipilimumab (arm A) or the reverse (arm B). None of the patients previously received DNA-damaging chemotherapy. Live CD3+CD8+ CD19− CD56− cells were sorted from PBMCs. In this sample, this clone is large. The repertoire was sequenced with immunoSEQ multiplex PCR; TCRdb's copy has only in-frame clones and lacks some. Among 9,000 to 13,000 clones, more than 50% were seen once, and the ten largest hold about a sixth. The germline gives CDR1 SEHNR, CDR2 FQNEAQ (reference sequence). Trimming at V came to 3 bases and at J to 0 bases, leaving 4 bases not matched to a gene. CDR3 length: 15 amino acids.

Source: CD8+ T cells sorted from blood (inferred from file names), taken from a patient given nivolumab and ipilimumab in sequence. The source of this sequence is a human donor with melanoma. The V and J genes are TRBV7-9 and TRBJ1-1; 7 nucleotides line up with TRBD1. CDR3 DNA sequence: TGTGCCAGCAGCTTCCAGACAGGGATGAACACTGAAGCTTTCTTT. Translating it yields CASSFQTGMNTEAFF.